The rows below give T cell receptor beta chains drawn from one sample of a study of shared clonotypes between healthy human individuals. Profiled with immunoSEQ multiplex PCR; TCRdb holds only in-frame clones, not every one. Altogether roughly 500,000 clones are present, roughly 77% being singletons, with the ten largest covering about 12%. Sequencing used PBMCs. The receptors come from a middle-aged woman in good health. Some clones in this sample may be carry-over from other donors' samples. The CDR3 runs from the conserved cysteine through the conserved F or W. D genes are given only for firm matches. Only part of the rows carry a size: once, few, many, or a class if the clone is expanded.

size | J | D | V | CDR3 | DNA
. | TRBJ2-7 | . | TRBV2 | CASITGITYEQYF | TGTGCCAGCATAACAGGGATTACCTACGAGCAGTACTTC
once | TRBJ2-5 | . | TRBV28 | CASSLSRASRETQYF | TGTGCCAGCAGTTTATCCCGGGCTAGCAGAGAGACCCAGTACTTC
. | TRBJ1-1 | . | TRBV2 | CASSWDREAFF | TGTGCCAGCAGTTGGGACCGAGAAGCTTTCTTT
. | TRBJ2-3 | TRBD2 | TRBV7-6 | CASSLRPSGSPDTQYF | TGTGCCAGCAGCTTAAGGCCTAGCGGGAGCCCAGATACGCAGTATTTT
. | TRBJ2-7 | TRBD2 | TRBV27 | CASSAIAGAYEQYF | TGTGCCAGCAGTGCGATAGCGGGAGCCTACGAGCAGTACTTC
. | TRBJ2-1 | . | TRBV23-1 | CASKRGPHEQFF | TGCGCCAGCAAACGAGGGCCCCATGAGCAGTTCTTC
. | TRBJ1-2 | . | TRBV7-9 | CASTLVGGSYTF | TGTGCCAGCACCCTGGTTGGGGGTAGCTACACCTTC
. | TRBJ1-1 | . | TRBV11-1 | CASSLDSLNTEAFF | TGTGCCAGCAGCTTGGACAGCTTGAACACTGAAGCTTTCTTT
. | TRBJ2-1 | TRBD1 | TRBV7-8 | CASWDRGYSGTYNEQFF | TGTGCCAGCTGGGACAGGGGATATAGCGGGACATACAATGAGCAGTTCTTC
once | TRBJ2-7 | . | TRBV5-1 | CASSLGQSGDQEQYF | TGCGCCAGCAGCTTGGGGCAGAGTGGGGACCAAGAGCAGTACTTC
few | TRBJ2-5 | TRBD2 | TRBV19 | CASSNRGLAGGRKKTQYF | TGTGCCAGTTCTAACAGGGGGCTAGCGGGAGGAAGGAAGAAGACCCAGTACTTC
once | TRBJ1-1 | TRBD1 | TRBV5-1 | CASSPGQGRNTEAFF | TGCGCCAGCAGCCCCGGACAGGGTCGGAACACTGAAGCTTTCTTT
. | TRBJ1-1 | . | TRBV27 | CASSSRGSSHTEAFF | TGTGCCAGCAGTTCCCGTGGGTCCTCTCACACTGAAGCTTTCTTT
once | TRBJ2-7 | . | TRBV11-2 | CASSQDREGHEQYF | TGTGCCAGCAGCCAGGACAGGGAGGGCCACGAGCAGTACTTC
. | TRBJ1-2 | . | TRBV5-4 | CASSVLGYGYTF | TGTGCCAGCAGCGTGCTGGGCTATGGCTACACCTTC
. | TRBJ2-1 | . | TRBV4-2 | CASSQDVAGGAYNEQFF | TGTGCCAGCAGCCAAGATGTGGCAGGTGGAGCCTACAATGAGCAGTTCTTC
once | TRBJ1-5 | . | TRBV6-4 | CASSRELGQPQHF | TGTGCCAGCAGTAGGGAGCTCGGGCAGCCCCAGCATTTT
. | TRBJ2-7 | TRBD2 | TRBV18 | CASSPSGLAVYEQYF | TGTGCCAGCTCACCATCAGGACTAGCGGTCTACGAGCAGTACTTC
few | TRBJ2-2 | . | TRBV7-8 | CASTKRGGHSNTGELFF | TGTGCCAGCACCAAACGCGGGGGACATTCGAACACCGGGGAGCTGTTTTTT
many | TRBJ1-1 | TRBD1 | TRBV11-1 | CASSRDRGTTEAFF | TGTGCCAGCAGCCGGGACAGAGGGACTACTGAAGCTTTCTTT
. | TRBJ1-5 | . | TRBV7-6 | CASSLERGQPQHF | TGTGCCAGCAGCTTAGAGAGGGGCCAGCCCCAGCATTTT
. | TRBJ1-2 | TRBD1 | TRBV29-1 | CSVSPDRVYGYTF | TGCAGCGTTTCGCCGGACAGGGTTTATGGCTACACCTTC
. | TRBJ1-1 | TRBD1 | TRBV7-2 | CASNIQGAGGAFF | TGTGCCAGCAACATACAGGGGGCCGGGGGAGCTTTCTTT
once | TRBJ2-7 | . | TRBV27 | CASSFRETYEQYF | TGTGCCAGCAGTTTCCGGGAAACCTACGAGCAGTACTTC
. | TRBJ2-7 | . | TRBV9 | CASSVGQATDYEQYF | TGTGCCAGCAGCGTAGGCCAGGCAACTGACTACGAGCAGTACTTC
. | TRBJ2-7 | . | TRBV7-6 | CASSLAQYTYEQYF | TGTGCCAGCAGCTTAGCCCAATACACCTACGAGCAGTACTTC
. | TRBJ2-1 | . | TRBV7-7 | CASSLEVQSDEQFF | TGTGCCAGCAGCTTAGAGGTGCAGAGCGATGAGCAGTTCTTC
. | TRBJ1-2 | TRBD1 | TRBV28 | CASSWLKVRGRDGYTF | TGTGCCAGCAGTTGGTTAAAGGTCAGGGGGAGGGATGGCTACACCTTC
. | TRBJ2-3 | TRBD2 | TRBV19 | CASSIIPAGGADTQYF | TGTGCCAGTAGTATTATTCCAGCGGGAGGGGCAGATACGCAGTATTTT
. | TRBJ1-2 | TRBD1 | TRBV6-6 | CASSPSPGQGWGYTF | TGTGCCAGCAGCCCTTCCCCGGGACAGGGCTGGGGCTACACCTTC
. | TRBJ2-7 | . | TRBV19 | CASSRQGGEQYF | TGTGCCAGTAGTAGACAGGGAGGGGAGCAGTACTTC
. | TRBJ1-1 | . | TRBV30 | CAWSSVRANTEAFF | TGTGCCTGGAGCAGTGTCAGGGCGAACACTGAAGCTTTCTTT
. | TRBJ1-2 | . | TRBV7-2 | CASSRSRDESYTF | TGTGCCAGCAGCCGTAGTAGGGATGAAAGCTACACCTTC
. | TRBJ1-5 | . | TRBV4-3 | CASSQEGGMGHNQPQHF | TGCGCCAGCAGCCAAGAGGGGGGGATGGGGCACAATCAGCCCCAGCATTTT
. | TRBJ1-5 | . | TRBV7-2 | CASSFGQGGRQPQHF | TGTGCCAGCAGCTTCGGGCAGGGTGGGAGACAGCCCCAGCATTTT
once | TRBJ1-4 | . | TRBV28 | CASSPLIGSKATNEKLFF | TGTGCCAGCAGCCCCTTGATAGGCTCTAAGGCAACTAATGAAAAACTGTTTTTT
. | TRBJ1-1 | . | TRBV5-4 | CASSGGARTQNTEAFF | TGTGCCAGCAGCGGAGGGGCCAGGACCCAGAACACTGAAGCTTTCTTT
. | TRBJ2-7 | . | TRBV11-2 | CASSLGSSYEQYF | TGTGCCAGCAGCTTAGGATCCAGCTACGAGCAGTACTTC
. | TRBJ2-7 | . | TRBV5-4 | CASSQDYSGLYF | TGTGCCAGCAGCCAGGACTACTCGGGGCTGTACTTC